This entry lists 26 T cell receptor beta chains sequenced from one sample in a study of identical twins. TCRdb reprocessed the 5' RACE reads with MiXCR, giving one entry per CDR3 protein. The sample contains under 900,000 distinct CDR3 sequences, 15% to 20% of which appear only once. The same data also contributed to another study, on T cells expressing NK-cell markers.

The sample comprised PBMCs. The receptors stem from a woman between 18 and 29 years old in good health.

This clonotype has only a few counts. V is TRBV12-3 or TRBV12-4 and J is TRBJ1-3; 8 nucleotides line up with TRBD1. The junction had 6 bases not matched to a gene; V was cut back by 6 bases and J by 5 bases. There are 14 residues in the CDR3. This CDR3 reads CASRTQGARNTIYF. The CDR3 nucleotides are TGTGCCAGCAGAACCCAGGGGGCAAGAAACACCATATATTTT.

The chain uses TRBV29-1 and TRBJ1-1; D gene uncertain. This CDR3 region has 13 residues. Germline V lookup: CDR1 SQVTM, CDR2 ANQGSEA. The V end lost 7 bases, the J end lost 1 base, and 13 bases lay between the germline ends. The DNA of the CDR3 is TGCAGCGCGTTGGGCGTGGAGAACACTGAAGCTTTCTTT. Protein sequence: CSALGVENTEAFF.

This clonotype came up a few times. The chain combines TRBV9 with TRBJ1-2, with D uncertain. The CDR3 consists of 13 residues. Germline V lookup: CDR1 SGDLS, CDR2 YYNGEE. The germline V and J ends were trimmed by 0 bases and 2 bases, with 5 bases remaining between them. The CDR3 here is CASSVGGNYGYTF. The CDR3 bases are TGTGCCAGCAGCGTAGGGGGAAACTATGGCTACACCTTC.

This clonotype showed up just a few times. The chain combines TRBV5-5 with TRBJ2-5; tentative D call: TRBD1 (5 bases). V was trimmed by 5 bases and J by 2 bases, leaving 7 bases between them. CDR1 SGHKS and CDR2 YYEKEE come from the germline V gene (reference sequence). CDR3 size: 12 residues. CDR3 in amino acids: CASRRGQETQYF. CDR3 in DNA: TGTGCCAGCAGAAGGGGTCAAGAGACCCAGTACTTC.

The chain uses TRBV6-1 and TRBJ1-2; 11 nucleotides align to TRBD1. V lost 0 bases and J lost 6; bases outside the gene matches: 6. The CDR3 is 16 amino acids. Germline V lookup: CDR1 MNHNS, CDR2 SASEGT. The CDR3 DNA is TGTGCCAGCAGTGAAGCGGGGGGACAGGGGGACAATGGCTACACCTTC. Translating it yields CASSEAGGQGDNGYTF.

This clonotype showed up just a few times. The CDR3 reads CSVYTRLRGTQYF. The CDR3 DNA sequence: TGCAGTGTTTACACGAGACTGCGAGGGACCCAGTACTTC. The chain has TRBV20-1 and TRBJ2-5; D remains unclear. This CDR3 is built from 13 residues. Trimming pared 7 bases from V and 7 bases from J, leaving 19 bases between. CDR1 is DFQATT and CDR2 is SNEGSKA in the germline V gene (reference sequence).

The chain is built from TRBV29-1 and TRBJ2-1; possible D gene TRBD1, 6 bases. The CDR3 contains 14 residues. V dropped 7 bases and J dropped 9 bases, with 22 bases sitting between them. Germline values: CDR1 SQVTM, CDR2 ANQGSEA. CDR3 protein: CSAADRRGRAEQFF. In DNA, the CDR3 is TGCAGCGCCGCGGACCGCAGGGGACGGGCTGAGCAGTTCTTC.

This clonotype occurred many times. This CDR3 reads CASSFGAGFHF. CDR3 sequence (DNA): TGTGCCAGCAGTTTCGGCGCAGGTTTCCATTTT. This chain uses TRBV12-3 or TRBV12-4 with TRBJ1-5; no reliable D call. There are 11 residues in the CDR3. The V end was cut by 3 bases, the J end by 16 bases, with 13 bases between.

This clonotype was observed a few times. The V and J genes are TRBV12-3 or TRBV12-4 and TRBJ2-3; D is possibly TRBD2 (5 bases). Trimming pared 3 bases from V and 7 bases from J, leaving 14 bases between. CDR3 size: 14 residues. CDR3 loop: CASSLGQRVHTQYF. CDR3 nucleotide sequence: TGTGCCAGCAGTTTGGGTCAGAGGGTCCATACGCAGTATTTT.

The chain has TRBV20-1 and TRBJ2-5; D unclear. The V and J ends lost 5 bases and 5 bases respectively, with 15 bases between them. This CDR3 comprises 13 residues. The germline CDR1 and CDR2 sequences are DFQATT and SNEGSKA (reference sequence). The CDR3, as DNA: TGCAGTGCTGACCATGGGGTCTCGGAGACCCAGTACTTC. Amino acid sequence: CSADHGVSETQYF.

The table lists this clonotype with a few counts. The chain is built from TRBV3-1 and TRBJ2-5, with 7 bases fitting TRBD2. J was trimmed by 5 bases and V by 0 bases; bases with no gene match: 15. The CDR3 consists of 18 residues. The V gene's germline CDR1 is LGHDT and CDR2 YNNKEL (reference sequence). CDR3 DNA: TGTGCCAGCAGCCAAGATTTTACGGGAGGTCCTAAATTTGAGACCCAGTACTTC. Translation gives CASSQDFTGGPKFETQYF.

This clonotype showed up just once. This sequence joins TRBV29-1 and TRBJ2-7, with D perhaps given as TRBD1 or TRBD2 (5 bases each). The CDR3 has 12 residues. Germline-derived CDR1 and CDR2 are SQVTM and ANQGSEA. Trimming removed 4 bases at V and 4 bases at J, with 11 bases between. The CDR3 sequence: CSVGGRDYEQYF. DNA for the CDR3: TGCAGCGTTGGGGGACGGGATTACGAGCAGTACTTC.

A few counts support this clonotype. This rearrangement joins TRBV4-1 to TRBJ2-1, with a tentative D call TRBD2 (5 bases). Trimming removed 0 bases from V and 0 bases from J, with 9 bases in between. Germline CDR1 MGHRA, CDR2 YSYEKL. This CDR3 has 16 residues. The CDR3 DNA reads TGCGCCAGCAGCCAAGAGGAGGTCAGCTCCTACAATGAGCAGTTCTTC. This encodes CASSQEEVSSYNEQFF.

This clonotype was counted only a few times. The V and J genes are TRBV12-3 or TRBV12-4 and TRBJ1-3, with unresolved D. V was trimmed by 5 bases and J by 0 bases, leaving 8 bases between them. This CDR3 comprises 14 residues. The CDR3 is CASSIWSSGNTIYF. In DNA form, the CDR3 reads TGTGCCAGCAGTATTTGGAGCTCTGGAAACACCATATATTTT.

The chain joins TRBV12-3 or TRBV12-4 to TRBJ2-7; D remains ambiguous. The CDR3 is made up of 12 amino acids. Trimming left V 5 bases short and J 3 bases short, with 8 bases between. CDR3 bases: TGTGCCAGCAGTCCTACTTTCTACGAGCAGTACTTC. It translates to CASSPTFYEQYF.

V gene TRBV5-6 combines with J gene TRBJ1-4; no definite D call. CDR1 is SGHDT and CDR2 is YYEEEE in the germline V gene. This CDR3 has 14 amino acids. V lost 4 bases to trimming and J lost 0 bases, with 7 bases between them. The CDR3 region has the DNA TGTGCCAGCAGCAAACTAGCAACTAATGAAAAACTGTTTTTT. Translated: CASSKLATNEKLFF.

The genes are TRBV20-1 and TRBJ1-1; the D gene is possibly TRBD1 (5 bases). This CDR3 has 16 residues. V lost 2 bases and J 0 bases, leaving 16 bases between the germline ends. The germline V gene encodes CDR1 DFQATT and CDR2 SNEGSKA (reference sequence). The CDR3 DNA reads TGCAGTGCTAGAACCGGTCTAAGGGACCTGAACACTGAAGCTTTCTTT. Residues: CSARTGLRDLNTEAFF.

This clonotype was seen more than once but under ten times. The CDR3 here is CASSPSSDRDAHEQFF. The CDR3 nucleotides are TGTGCCAGCTCACCATCCTCGGACAGGGACGCCCATGAGCAGTTCTTC. The chain couples TRBV18 to TRBJ2-1; 8 bases are shared with TRBD1. The CDR3 covers 16 residues. V was clipped by 2 bases and J by 8 bases; unmatched bases: 11. CDR1 and CDR2 (germline): KGHSH, LQKENI. The whole variable domain, filled in from reference TRBV18 and TRBJ2-1, reads NAGVMQNPRHLVRRRGQEARLRCSPMKGHSHVYWYRQLPEEGLKFMVYLQKENIIDESGMPKERFSAEFPKEGPSILRIQQVVRGDSAAYFCASSPSSDRDAHEQFFGPGTRLTVL.

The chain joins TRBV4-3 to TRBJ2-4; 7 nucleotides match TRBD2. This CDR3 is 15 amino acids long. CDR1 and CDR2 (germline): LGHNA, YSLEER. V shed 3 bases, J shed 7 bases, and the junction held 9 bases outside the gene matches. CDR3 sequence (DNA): TGCGCCAGCAGCCAGGGGGGGGGTGTAGGGAACATTCAGTACTTC. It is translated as CASSQGGGVGNIQYF.

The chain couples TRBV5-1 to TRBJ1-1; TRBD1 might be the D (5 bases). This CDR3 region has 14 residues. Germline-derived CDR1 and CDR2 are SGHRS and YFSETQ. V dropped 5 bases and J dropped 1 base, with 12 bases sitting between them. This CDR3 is CASRSVTGNTEAFF. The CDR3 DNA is TGCGCCAGCAGATCCGTTACAGGGAACACTGAAGCTTTCTTT.

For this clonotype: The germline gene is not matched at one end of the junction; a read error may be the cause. The CDR3 sequence: CASSEENRQNF. The CDR3 nucleotides are TGTGCCAGCAGTGAAGAGAACAGGCAAAACTTC. The chain uses TRBV2 and TRBJ2-7; a possible D gene is TRBD1 (5 bases). The CDR3 spans 11 residues. CDR1 is SNHLY, CDR2 FYNNEI, per germline.

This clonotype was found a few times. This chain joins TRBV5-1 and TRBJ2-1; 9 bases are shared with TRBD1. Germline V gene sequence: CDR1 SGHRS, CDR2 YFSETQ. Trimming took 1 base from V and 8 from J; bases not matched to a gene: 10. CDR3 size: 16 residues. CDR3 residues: CASSLSLGQGFYEQFF. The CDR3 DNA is TGCGCCAGCAGCTTGAGTTTGGGACAGGGTTTCTATGAGCAGTTCTTC.

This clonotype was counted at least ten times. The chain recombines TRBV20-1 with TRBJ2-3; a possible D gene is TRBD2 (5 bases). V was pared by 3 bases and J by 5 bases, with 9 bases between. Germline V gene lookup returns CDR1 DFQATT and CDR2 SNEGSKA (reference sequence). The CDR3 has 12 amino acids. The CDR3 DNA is TGCAGTGCTAGCGGGAATGGAGATACGCAGTATTTT. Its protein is CSASGNGDTQYF.

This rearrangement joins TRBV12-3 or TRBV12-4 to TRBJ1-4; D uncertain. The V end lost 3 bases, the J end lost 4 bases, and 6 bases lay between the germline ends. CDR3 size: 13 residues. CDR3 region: CASSFQNNEKLFF. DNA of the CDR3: TGTGCCAGCAGTTTCCAGAATAATGAAAAACTGTTTTTT.

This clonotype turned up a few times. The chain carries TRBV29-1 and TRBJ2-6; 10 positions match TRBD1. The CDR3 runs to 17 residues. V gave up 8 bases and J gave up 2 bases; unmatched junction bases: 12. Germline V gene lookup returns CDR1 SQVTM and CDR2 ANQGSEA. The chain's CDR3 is CSFSGGQGSAGANVLTF. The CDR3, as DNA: TGCAGCTTCTCAGGGGGACAGGGGTCAGCTGGGGCCAACGTCCTGACTTTC.

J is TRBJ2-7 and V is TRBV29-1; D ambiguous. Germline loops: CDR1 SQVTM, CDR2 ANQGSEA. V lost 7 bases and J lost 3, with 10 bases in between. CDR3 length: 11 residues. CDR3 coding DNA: TGCAGCGCCCGAGGATTCTACGAGCAGTACTTC. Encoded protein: CSARGFYEQYF.